This T cell receptor beta chain originates from a study of cytomegalovirus exposure and HLA in healthy donors. General study points: Presence/absence analyses rested on an assumption that sequencing depth was roughly uniform across donors. Per a later analysis, approximately 16,000 TCR beta sequences showed association with HLA alleles at 0.05 false discovery rate.

The PCR was carried out with 60 Vbeta primers and 13 Jbeta primers. Methods used by the authors: In a later analysis, roughly 86 million unique TCR beta chains included roughly 11 million shared by two or more donors. Measured with immunoSEQ multiplex PCR; TCRdb has only the in-frame clones, and not every one. The V and J calls and clone size are taken from that table; D and trimming were inferred from the DNA. The table shows some 140,000 clones, with around 80% occurring only once. On this clone itself: Its antigen is currently unknown.

The CDR3 runs to 15 residues. CDR1 is MGHDK and CDR2 is SYGVNS in the germline V gene. V lost 3 bases and J lost 8; bases outside the gene matches: 7. This receptor was identified in a man aged 30-40 years in good health and CMV-seropositive. V and J are TRBV25-1 and TRBJ1-2; 12 bases agree with TRBD1. Source material: PBMCs. CDR3 in DNA: TGTGCCAGCAGTGACCCGGGACAGGGGGCTCAAGGCTACACCTTC. Translated, it gives CASSDPGQGAQGYTF.